The rows below give T cell receptor beta chains drawn from one sample of a study of T-cell memory formation after mild COVID-19. Each CDR3 protein gets one entry after TCRdb re-called the 5' RACE reads with MiXCR. There are some 260,000 distinct CDR3 sequences in the sample; 15% to 20% occur only once, and approximately 3.4% lies in the top ten. Sequencing was performed on PBMCs or a T cell subset sorted from them (not recorded which). These receptors originate from a young man who had mild COVID-19 (a few samples of this study predate the infection). Cell type and time point are not known. CDR3s include the opening cysteine and the closing phenylalanine or tryptophan. D genes are given only for firm matches. A row's size may be missing; if present it is once, few, many or a size class.

TRBV5-6	-	-	TRBJ1-2	CASSKMGPYGYTF	TGTGCCAGCAGCAAGATGGGGCCCTATGGCTACACCTTC
TRBV7-9	-	TRBD1	TRBJ2-7	CASSLDRHSSYEQYF	TGTGCCAGCAGCCTGGACAGGCACAGCTCCTACGAGCAGTACTTC
TRBV5-1	-	-	TRBJ2-1	CASSLATDYTLSGDNEQFF	TGCGCCAGCAGCTTGGCTACGGACTACACTCTTTCGGGGGACAATGAGCAGTTCTTC
TRBV7-2	once	-	TRBJ1-3	CASSFGGGVGNTIYF	TGTGCCAGCAGCTTCGGTGGAGGAGTTGGAAACACCATATATTTT
TRBV10-3	-	TRBD1	TRBJ1-2	CAISGQGDYGYTF	TGTGCCATCAGTGGACAGGGGGACTATGGCTACACCTTC
TRBV5-6	many	TRBD2	TRBJ2-7	CASSLGVRASGYEQYF	TGTGCCAGCAGCTTGGGGGTCCGGGCTAGCGGCTACGAGCAGTACTTC
TRBV6-5	few	-	TRBJ2-3	CASSYGGWGVGTQYF	TGTGCCAGCAGTTACGGGGGTTGGGGGGTAGGCACGCAGTATTTT
TRBV7-9	few	TRBD1	TRBJ1-2	CASSNDRGGGYTF	TGTGCCAGCAGCAATGACAGGGGAGGTGGCTACACCTTC
TRBV15	few	-	TRBJ2-5	CATSRDSWETQYF	TGTGCCACCAGCAGAGATTCTTGGGAGACCCAGTACTTC
TRBV20-1	-	-	TRBJ2-1	CSGVASRYNEQFF	TGCAGTGGGGTTGCTAGCAGGTACAATGAGCAGTTCTTC
TRBV5-5	few	-	TRBJ2-4	CASSLTASPPAKNIQYF	TGTGCCAGCAGCTTGACGGCCAGCCCCCCTGCCAAAAACATTCAGTACTTC
TRBV7-2	-	-	TRBJ2-1	CASSLYGVGMKGGEQFF	TGTGCCAGCAGCTTATATGGCGTAGGAATGAAAGGTGGTGAGCAGTTCTTC
TRBV5-1	few	TRBD1	TRBJ2-2	CASSLGRRGLTGELFF	TGCGCCAGCAGCTTGGGTCGCAGGGGGCTTACCGGGGAGCTGTTTTTT
TRBV5-1	few	TRBD1	TRBJ1-6	CASTGGGLDSPLHF	TGCGCCAGCACCGGAGGGGGCTTAGATTCACCCCTCCACTTT
TRBV6-5	few	-	TRBJ1-6	CASSGVNNSPLHF	TGTGCCAGCAGCGGGGTCAATAATTCACCCCTCCACTTT
TRBV6-2/TRBV6-3	-	TRBD1	TRBJ1-2	CASGDRGGYTF	TGTGCCAGCGGAGACAGGGGTGGCTACACCTTC
TRBV27	few	TRBD2	TRBJ2-7	CASSPRTSGSTYEQYF	TGTGCCAGCAGTCCGAGGACTAGCGGGAGCACCTACGAGCAGTACTTC
TRBV6-2/TRBV6-3	few	TRBD1	TRBJ2-7	CATKDRDYEQYF	TGTGCCACCAAGGACAGGGACTACGAGCAGTACTTC
TRBV20-1	-	TRBD1	TRBJ1-2	CSATRPQGDGYTF	TGCAGTGCTACTCGCCCTCAGGGGGACGGCTACACCTTC
TRBV7-2	many	-	TRBJ1-2	CASSLGPGGYTF	TGTGCCAGCAGCTTAGGCCCGGGCGGCTACACCTTC
TRBV4-3	-	-	TRBJ2-3	CASGVDLDSIDTQYF	TGCGCCAGCGGGGTAGACCTGGATTCGATTGATACGCAGTATTTT
TRBV12-3/TRBV12-4	-	TRBD1	TRBJ2-2	CASSRRRRLRTGNTGELFF	TGTGCCAGCAGCCGTAGACGTAGATTGAGGACAGGGAACACCGGGGAGCTGTTTTTT
TRBV5-1	few	TRBD1	TRBJ1-1	CASSLPTGGNTEAFF	TGCGCCAGCAGCTTACCAACAGGGGGGAACACTGAAGCTTTCTTT
TRBV20-1	few	-	TRBJ2-1	CSAIRGWNEQFF	TGCAGTGCTATTCGGGGGTGGAATGAGCAGTTCTTC
TRBV11-2	-	-	TRBJ1-6	CASSNRDPNTSPLHF	TGTGCCAGCAGTAACCGGGACCCCAATACTTCACCCCTCCACTTT
TRBV10-3	-	-	TRBJ1-6	CAISETGSSYNSPLHF	TGTGCCATCAGTGAAACAGGGAGCTCCTATAATTCACCCCTCCACTTT
TRBV6-2/TRBV6-3	-	-	TRBJ2-5	CASSYGPGSSAETQYF	TGTGCCAGCAGTTATGGTCCTGGGTCTAGCGCTGAGACCCAGTACTTC
TRBV20-1	few	TRBD1	TRBJ1-2	CSAFVLGQGTNYGYTF	TGCAGTGCTTTTGTCCTTGGACAGGGAACTAACTATGGCTACACCTTC
TRBV14	-	TRBD2	TRBJ2-5	CASSRTRAETQYF	TGTGCCAGCAGCAGGACTAGGGCAGAGACCCAGTACTTC
TRBV20-1	-	TRBD2	TRBJ2-1	CSARFLAGGEQFF	TGCAGTGCTAGGTTCCTAGCGGGGGGGGAGCAGTTCTTC
TRBV6-2/TRBV6-3	few	-	TRBJ2-4	CASSRGAKNIQYF	TGTGCCAGCAGCAGGGGAGCCAAAAACATTCAGTACTTC
TRBV10-2	-	TRBD1	TRBJ2-7	CASNTGGSGEQYF	TGCGCCAGCAATACAGGGGGGTCGGGCGAGCAGTACTTC
TRBV3-1	few	-	TRBJ2-7	CASSQGGNVRHEQYF	TGTGCCAGCAGCCAGGGCGGAAACGTGCGTCACGAGCAGTACTTC
TRBV28	-	TRBD1	TRBJ2-2	CASSRTGGNTGELFF	TGTGCCAGCAGCAGGACAGGGGGTAACACCGGGGAGCTGTTTTTT
TRBV20-1	-	-	TRBJ2-3	CSARDQGDTQYF	TGCAGTGCTAGAGATCAGGGAGATACGCAGTATTTT
TRBV6-4	-	-	TRBJ1-2	CASSVNTGSNYGYTF	TGTGCCAGCAGTGTGAATACAGGGTCTAACTATGGCTACACCTTC
TRBV7-3	few	TRBD2	TRBJ2-5	CASSSGGGATQYF	TGTGCCAGCAGCTCCGGCGGGGGGGCCACCCAGTACTTC
TRBV6-2/TRBV6-3	-	-	TRBJ1-5	CASSRRGNQPQHF	TGTGCCAGCAGCCGCAGGGGCAATCAGCCCCAGCATTTT
TRBV29-1	-	TRBD1	TRBJ1-1	CSVDQAGQGIIAFF	TGCAGCGTTGACCAGGCGGGACAGGGGATAATAGCTTTCTTT
TRBV9	once	-	TRBJ1-4	CASSVDATNEKLFF	TGTGCCAGCAGCGTAGATGCAACTAATGAAAAACTGTTTTTT
TRBV24-1	-	-	TRBJ1-1	CATSDRAVTFF	TGTGCCACCAGTGACCGGGCCGTGACTTTCTTT
TRBV5-4	few	-	TRBJ1-1	CASSLVRVEGTEAFF	TGTGCCAGCAGCTTGGTCCGGGTGGAGGGCACTGAAGCTTTCTTT
TRBV5-6	many	-	TRBJ1-2	CASSLRGVGSYGYTF	TGTGCCAGCAGTCTGAGGGGGGTTGGAAGCTATGGCTACACCTTC
TRBV6-1	once	-	TRBJ2-5	CAISLWGRETQYF	TGTGCCATCTCACTTTGGGGGAGAGAGACCCAGTACTTC
TRBV7-9	-	TRBD1	TRBJ2-7	CASSLRGTGSYEQYF	TGTGCCAGCAGCTTACGCGGGACAGGGTCCTACGAGCAGTACTTC
TRBV27	-	-	TRBJ2-7	CASSPRKDPTYEQYF	TGTGCCAGCAGTCCGCGTAAGGACCCGACCTACGAGCAGTACTTC
TRBV7-2	many	-	TRBJ2-2	CASSLLSGGTGELFF	TGTGCCAGCAGCCTGCTATCCGGGGGCACCGGGGAGCTGTTTTTT
TRBV5-1	few	TRBD1	TRBJ2-5	CASSLGFYRAGTEETQYF	TGCGCCAGCAGCTTGGGTTTCTATCGAGCCGGGACAGAAGAGACCCAGTACTTC
TRBV20-1	-	TRBD1	TRBJ1-2	CSAIGTGMGNYGYTF	TGCAGTGCTATAGGGACAGGGATGGGTAACTATGGCTACACCTTC
TRBV20-1	few	-	TRBJ1-1	CSATPDPNTEAFF	TGCAGTGCTACCCCCGACCCGAACACTGAAGCTTTCTTT
TRBV7-9	-	-	TRBJ2-5	CASSPRDSGQETQYF	TGTGCCAGCAGCCCCCGGGACAGCGGGCAAGAGACCCAGTACTTC
TRBV12-3/TRBV12-4	-	TRBD2	TRBJ2-3	CAAGSGGPDTQYF	TGTGCCGCAGGGAGCGGGGGTCCAGATACGCAGTATTTT
TRBV7-2	-	-	TRBJ2-1	CASSPGPINEQFF	TGTGCCAGCAGCCCAGGGCCCATCAATGAGCAGTTCTTC
TRBV4-1	-	-	TRBJ2-1	CASSQDGRRGFNEQFF	TGCGCCAGCAGCCAAGATGGGCGGAGAGGCTTCAATGAGCAGTTCTTC
TRBV7-2	-	TRBD2	TRBJ2-5	CASSAIAGIGETQYF	TGTGCCAGCAGCGCCATAGCGGGGATAGGAGAGACCCAGTACTTC
TRBV20-1	-	TRBD2	TRBJ2-1	CSARGTTSSNEQFF	TGCAGTGCCAGAGGGACTACTAGTAGCAATGAGCAGTTCTTC
TRBV20-1	-	-	TRBJ1-4	CSAIRREEKLFF	TGCAGTGCTATCCGCAGGGAAGAAAAACTGTTTTTT
TRBV6-5	few	-	TRBJ1-2	CASSYGASLTYGYTF	TGTGCCAGCAGTTACGGTGCCAGCTTAACATATGGCTACACCTTC
TRBV6-2/TRBV6-3	-	TRBD2	TRBJ2-2	CASRSPGLAVNTGELFF	TGTGCCAGCAGGTCCCCGGGACTAGCGGTTAACACCGGGGAGCTGTTTTTT
TRBV5-6	-	-	TRBJ1-2	CASRRQGSRGYTF	TGTGCCAGCAGACGTCAGGGAAGTCGGGGCTACACCTTC